The source of this T cell receptor beta chain is a study of shared clonotypes between healthy human individuals. Across the whole study: Three plates each covered CD4 naive and memory; CD8 naive two, CD8 memory one. Study results and limitations: Few donors restricted represented genetic and exposure-history diversity. Expectations were that clonotype sharing among donors would be affected by sequencing depth.

V was shortened by 5 bases and J by 2 bases, with 8 bases between the two germline ends. This CDR3 region has 13 residues. Per germline, CDR1 SGHTA and CDR2 FQGTGA. Donors were Caucasian adults residing in Nashville, Tennessee, USA. With regard to this clone: Its antigen is as yet unknown.

The protocol was immunoSEQ multiplex PCR, while the TCRdb copy is restricted to in-frame clones and leaves out a portion. The sample includes some 2,500,000 clones, 80% to 95% seen only once; the top ten take approximately 0.36%. The chain carries TRBV7-3 and TRBJ2-3; D not certain. The TCR comes from a young man in good health. Some clones in this sample may be carry-over from other donors' samples. Sequencing was done on a sample of naive CD4+ T cells from PBMCs. Subset indicated: CD45RA+ positively selected. CDR3: CASSPRNTDTQYF. The CDR3, as DNA: TGTGCCAGCAGCCCACGGAACACAGATACGCAGTATTTT.